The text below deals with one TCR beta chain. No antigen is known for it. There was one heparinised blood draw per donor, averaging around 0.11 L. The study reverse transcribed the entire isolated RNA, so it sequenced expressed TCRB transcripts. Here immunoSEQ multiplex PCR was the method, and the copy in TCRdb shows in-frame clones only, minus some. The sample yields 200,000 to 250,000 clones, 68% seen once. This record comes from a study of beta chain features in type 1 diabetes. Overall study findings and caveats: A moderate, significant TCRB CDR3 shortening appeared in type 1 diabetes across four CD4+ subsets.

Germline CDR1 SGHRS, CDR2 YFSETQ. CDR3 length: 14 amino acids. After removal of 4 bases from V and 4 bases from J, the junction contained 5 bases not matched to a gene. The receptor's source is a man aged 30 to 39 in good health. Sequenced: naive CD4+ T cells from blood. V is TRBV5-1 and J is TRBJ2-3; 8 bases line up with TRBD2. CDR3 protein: CASSPGLVADTQYF. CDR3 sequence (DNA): TGCGCCAGCAGCCCGGGACTAGTGGCAGATACGCAGTATTTT.